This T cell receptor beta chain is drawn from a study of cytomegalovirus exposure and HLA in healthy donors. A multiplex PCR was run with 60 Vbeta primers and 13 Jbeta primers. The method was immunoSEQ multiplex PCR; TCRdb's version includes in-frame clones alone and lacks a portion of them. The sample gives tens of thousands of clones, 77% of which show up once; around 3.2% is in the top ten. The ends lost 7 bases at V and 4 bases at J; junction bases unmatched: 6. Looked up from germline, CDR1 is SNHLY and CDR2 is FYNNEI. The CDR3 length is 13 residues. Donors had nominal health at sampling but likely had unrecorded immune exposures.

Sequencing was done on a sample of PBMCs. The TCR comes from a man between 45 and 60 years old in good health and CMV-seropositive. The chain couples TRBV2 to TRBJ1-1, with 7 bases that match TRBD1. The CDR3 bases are TGTGCCAGCACAAAGGGGGCACGCACTGAAGCTTTCTTT. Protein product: CASTKGARTEAFF.